A single sample gave rise to the 25 T cell receptor beta chains below, sequenced in a study of long-term antiretroviral therapy in people with HIV. Samples were assayed with immunoSEQ v3.0 at survey level. Generated by immunoSEQ multiplex PCR, the TCRdb table keeps only in-frame clones and is missing some. The sample shows some 35,000 clones, 70% to 90% of them seen only once. The sequencing used unsorted PBMCs, collected 2.2 years after starting antiretroviral therapy. These receptors all come from a man between 18 and 35 years old with HIV.

The chain has TRBV9 and TRBJ2-7; D gene uncertain. The V end was cut by 0 bases, the J end by 0 bases, with 7 bases between. Germline V gene data show CDR1 as SGDLS and CDR2 as YYNGEE. The CDR3 spans 14 residues. Here the CDR3 DNA reads TGTGCCAGCAGCGTAGCTATAGACTCCTACGAGCAGTACTTC. Translating it yields CASSVAIDSYEQYF.

V and J are TRBV7-2 and TRBJ2-5; 12 bases line up with TRBD2. Trimming removed 2 bases from V and 5 bases from J; junction bases left unmatched: 6. Per the germline V gene, CDR1 is SGHTA and CDR2 is FQGNSA. This CDR3 contains 16 residues. In nucleotides, the CDR3 is TGTGCCAGCAGCTTAACCCTAGCGGGGGGGATGGAGACCCAGTACTTC. It specifies CASSLTLAGGMETQYF.

J is TRBJ2-1 and V is TRBV11-2; 10 nucleotides match TRBD2. Germline values: CDR1 SGHAT, CDR2 FQNNGV. Trimming at V came to 1 base and at J to 8 bases, leaving 5 bases not matched to a gene. This CDR3 has 15 amino acids. As DNA, the CDR3 is TGTGCCAGCAGCTTAGTGGCTAGCGGGAGAGATGAGCAGTTCTTC. Its translation: CASSLVASGRDEQFF.

The J gene is TRBJ2-5, the V gene TRBV7-2; 14 positions match TRBD2. The V segment lost 5 bases and the J segment 9 bases; nucleotides outside the gene matches: 11. Germline V CDR1 and CDR2: SGHTA, FQGNSA. The CDR3 runs 16 residues. DNA for the CDR3: TGTGCCAGCAGCCGCCAACGGACTAGCGGGAGGCCCCCCCAGTACTTC. Its protein is CASSRQRTSGRPPQYF.

The gene calls are TRBV9 and TRBJ2-1, with D possibly being TRBD2 (5 bases). Between the trimmed V and J ends, which lost 0 bases and 0 bases, there was a span of 16 bases. This CDR3 spans 18 amino acids. The germline CDR1 and CDR2 sequences are SGDLS and YYNGEE. The CDR3, as DNA: TGTGCCAGCAGCGTAGCTCCCCCTTGGGAGAGCTCCTACAATGAGCAGTTCTTC. It codes for CASSVAPPWESSYNEQFF.

This clone has more than one count but fewer than ten. The chain links TRBV5-4 to TRBJ1-1; D remains ambiguous. Per germline, CDR1 SGHNT and CDR2 YYREEE (reference sequence). The CDR3 loop spans 15 amino acids. Trimming stripped 1 base from V and 1 base from J, with 11 bases between. The DNA of the CDR3 is TGTGCCAGCAGCTTGCCCCTTTCCTCGAACACTGAAGCTTTCTTT. Encoded protein: CASSLPLSSNTEAFF.

The chain couples TRBV4-1 to TRBJ1-4; 7 bases are shared with TRBD1. J gave up 4 bases and V 4 bases, and 9 bases lay outside the gene matches. Germline V gene sequence: CDR1 MGHRA, CDR2 YSYEKL. CDR3 length: 16 amino acids. The chain's CDR3 is CASSLGTALYNEKLFF. In DNA, the CDR3 is TGCGCCAGCAGCCTAGGGACAGCGCTATATAATGAAAAACTGTTTTTT.

The chain has TRBV28 and TRBJ1-4, with 8 bases aligning to TRBD1. Trimming removed 5 bases from V and 10 bases from J; junction bases left unmatched: 9. The CDR3 spans 14 residues. CDR1 MDHEN and CDR2 SYDVKM come from the germline V gene. CDR3 in DNA: TGTGCCAGCAGTCCTCCGACAGGGGTCGGAAAACTGTTTTTT. Its protein product is CASSPPTGVGKLFF.

The chain has TRBV6-6 and TRBJ1-4, with 7 positions matching TRBD1. CDR3 length: 15 residues. Per germline, CDR1 MNHNY and CDR2 SVGAGI (reference sequence). Trimming cost V 8 bases and J 5 bases; bases outside gene matches: 11. For the CDR3, the DNA is TGTGCCAGCTGGGGGACCGGGACAGAGAATGAAAAACTGTTTTTT. Protein: CASWGTGTENEKLFF.

The chain links TRBV7-2 to TRBJ2-7; 7 bases align to TRBD1. This CDR3 has 14 amino acids. Germline loops: CDR1 SGHTA, CDR2 FQGNSA. The ends lost 5 bases at V and 0 bases at J; junction bases unmatched: 4. The CDR3 spells CASSATGVSYEQYF. The CDR3 region has the DNA TGTGCCAGCAGCGCCACAGGGGTCTCCTACGAGCAGTACTTC.

This sequence joins TRBV10-3 and TRBJ2-2, with 10 bases matching TRBD1. The CDR3 runs 16 residues. Germline loops: CDR1 ENHRY, CDR2 SYGVKD. The trim removed 0 bases at V and 6 bases at J, leaving 4 bases unmatched. CDR3 loop: CAISESGQGRSGELFF. CDR3 DNA sequence: TGTGCCATCAGTGAGTCGGGACAGGGGAGGTCCGGGGAGCTGTTTTTT.

The V gene is TRBV4-1, the J gene TRBJ1-3, with D possibly matching TRBD1 (6 bases). Germline V lookup: CDR1 MGHRA, CDR2 YSYEKL. The CDR3 covers 18 residues. V was pared by 3 bases and J by 0 bases, with 18 bases between. The CDR3 loop is CASSQSPQQGFSGNTIYF. The CDR3 bases are TGCGCCAGCAGCCAGTCACCCCAACAGGGCTTCTCTGGAAACACCATATATTTT.

This clone is a singleton in its sample. The rearrangement joins TRBV7-9 to TRBJ2-3; D perhaps matches TRBD2 (6 bases). The V gene lost 4 bases and the J gene lost 1 base, with 9 bases spanning the gap. This CDR3 has 14 amino acids. Germline V CDR1 and CDR2: SEHNR, FQNEAQ (reference sequence). The CDR3 spells CASSWGGGTDTQYF. For the CDR3, the DNA is TGTGCCAGCAGCTGGGGAGGCGGCACAGATACGCAGTATTTT.

The J gene is TRBJ2-5, the V gene TRBV5-1; D call uncertain. The V end lost 0 bases, the J end lost 1 base, and 10 bases lay between the germline ends. The CDR3 has 15 amino acids. Per the germline V gene, CDR1 is SGHRS and CDR2 is YFSETQ. In nucleotides, the CDR3 is TGCGCCAGCAGCTTGGGCAGCCATTCCCAAGAGACCCAGTACTTC. This sequence encodes CASSLGSHSQETQYF.

The chain links TRBV29-1 to TRBJ2-1, with 12 nucleotides matching TRBD2. V was clipped by 8 bases and J by 7 bases; unmatched bases: 9. Germline values: CDR1 SQVTM, CDR2 ANQGSEA. The CDR3 is 14 residues long. This chain's CDR3 is CSSETSGRGNEQFF. In DNA form, the CDR3 reads TGCAGCTCAGAGACTAGCGGGAGAGGTAATGAGCAGTTCTTC.

The genes are TRBV5-1 and TRBJ2-2; 11 bases align to TRBD2. The CDR3 loop spans 20 amino acids. Germline-derived CDR1 and CDR2 are SGHRS and YFSETQ. V trimming: 0 bases; J trimming: 2 bases; junction bases outside the gene matches: 12. The CDR3, as DNA: TGCGCCAGCAGCTTGGGTTTGGCTAGCGGGGGGAAAGCCAACACCGGGGAGCTGTTTTTT. This gives the protein CASSLGLASGGKANTGELFF.

The chain employs TRBV27 and TRBJ2-6; TRBD1 agrees at 7 bases. The CDR3 sequence is 17 residues long. V shed 3 bases, J shed 2 bases, and the junction held 7 bases outside the gene matches. Germline V gives CDR1 MNHEY, CDR2 SMNVEV (reference sequence). CDR3 protein: CASSLAGGLAGANVLTF. The CDR3 nucleotides read TGTGCCAGCAGTTTGGCAGGGGGTCTGGCTGGGGCCAACGTCCTGACTTTC. The variable domain in full, with the rest retrieved from reference TRBV27 and TRBJ2-6, is EAQVTQNPRYLITVTGKKLTVTCSQNMNHEYMSWYRQDPGLGLRQIYYSMNVEVTDKGDVPEGYKVSRKEKRNFPLILESPSPNQTSLYFCASSLAGGLAGANVLTFGAGSRLTVL.

The chain combines TRBV15 with TRBJ2-2; 8 nucleotides match TRBD2. Germline V gene data show CDR1 as LNHNV and CDR2 as YYDKDF (reference sequence). This CDR3 has 16 amino acids. J gave up 4 bases and V 0 bases, and 4 bases lay outside the gene matches. The CDR3 sequence: CATSRDREGSTGELFF. In nucleotides, the CDR3 is TGTGCCACCAGCAGAGATCGGGAGGGGAGCACCGGGGAGCTGTTTTTT.

V is TRBV4-3 and J is TRBJ1-2; D not certain. CDR3 length: 15 amino acids. V was pared by 5 bases and J by 0 bases, with 13 bases between. Germline CDR1 and CDR2: LGHNA and YSLEER. As DNA, the CDR3 is TGCGCCAGCAGCTTAAGCCCGGAAACTAACTATGGCTACACCTTC. It specifies CASSLSPETNYGYTF.

This clone showed up just once. The rearrangement joins TRBV10-1 to TRBJ2-1; TRBD1 is a possible D gene (7 bases). Germline assignment: CDR1 WNHNN and CDR2 SYGVQD (reference sequence). Trimming left V 10 bases short and J 4 bases short, with 20 bases between. There are 15 residues in the CDR3. CDR3 loop: CATSEGAGGYNEQFF. CDR3 DNA sequence: TGCGCCACCTCGGAGGGGGCAGGCGGTTACAATGAGCAGTTCTTC.

The chain links TRBV7-8 to TRBJ1-4; tentative D call: TRBD1 (6 bases). The V end lost 4 bases, the J end lost 3 bases, and 12 bases lay between the germline ends. The CDR3 sequence is 15 residues long. CDR1 and CDR2 (germline): SGHVS, FQNEAQ. The CDR3 DNA reads as TGTGCCAGCAGCTCACAGGGATACTCTAATGAAAAACTGTTTTTT. It specifies CASSSQGYSNEKLFF.

The rearrangement uses TRBV9 and TRBJ1-2, with unresolved D. The CDR3 is made up of 13 amino acids. With 0 bases removed from V and 7 bases from J, the gap between germline ends came to 10 bases. Germline CDR1 and CDR2: SGDLS and YYNGEE. CDR3 coding DNA: TGTGCCAGCAGCGTAGCCGGCCTGCTTGGCTACACCTTC. Amino acid sequence: CASSVAGLLGYTF.

The genes are TRBV6-1 and TRBJ1-5; D ambiguous. From germline, CDR1 is MNHNS and CDR2 SASEGT. The CDR3 covers 13 residues. Trimming shortened V by 1 base and J by 9 bases, and 10 bases separated the two germline ends. The chain's CDR3 is CASSEDGRSPQHF. The CDR3 DNA reads TGTGCCAGCAGTGAAGACGGACGGTCGCCCCAGCATTTT.

This clone was counted once. V and J are TRBV5-1 and TRBJ2-7; D unclear. Germline-derived CDR1 and CDR2 are SGHRS and YFSETQ. The CDR3 has 12 residues. Trimming took 1 base from V and 5 from J, leaving 7 bases between them. The CDR3 coding sequence is TGCGCCAGCAGCTTGTATACGGACGAGCAGTACTTC. Protein product: CASSLYTDEQYF.

The V call is TRBV6-1, the J call TRBJ1-2; D not certain. The V gene's germline CDR1 is MNHNS and CDR2 SASEGT. The CDR3 runs 13 residues. Deletions cut 2 bases from V and 4 bases from J, with 8 bases between. The chain's CDR3 is CASSETEAYGYTF. The CDR3 DNA follows: TGTGCCAGCAGTGAAACGGAGGCCTATGGCTACACCTTC.